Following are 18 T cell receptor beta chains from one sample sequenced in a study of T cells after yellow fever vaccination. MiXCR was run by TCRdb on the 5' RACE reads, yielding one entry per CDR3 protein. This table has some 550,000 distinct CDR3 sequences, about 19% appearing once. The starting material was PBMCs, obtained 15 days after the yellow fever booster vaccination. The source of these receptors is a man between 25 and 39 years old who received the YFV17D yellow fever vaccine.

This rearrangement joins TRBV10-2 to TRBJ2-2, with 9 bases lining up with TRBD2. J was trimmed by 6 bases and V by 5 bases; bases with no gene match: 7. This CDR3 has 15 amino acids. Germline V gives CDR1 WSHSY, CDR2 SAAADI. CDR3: CASSLAGATAGELFF. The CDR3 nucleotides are TGCGCCAGCAGTTTAGCGGGAGCAACAGCCGGGGAGCTGTTTTTT.

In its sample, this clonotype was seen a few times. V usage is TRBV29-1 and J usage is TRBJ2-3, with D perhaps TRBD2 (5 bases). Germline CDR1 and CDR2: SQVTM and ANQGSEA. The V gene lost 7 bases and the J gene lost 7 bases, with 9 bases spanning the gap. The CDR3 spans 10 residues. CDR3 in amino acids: CSGLGNTQYF. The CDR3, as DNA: TGCAGCGGCCTCGGGAATACGCAGTATTTT.

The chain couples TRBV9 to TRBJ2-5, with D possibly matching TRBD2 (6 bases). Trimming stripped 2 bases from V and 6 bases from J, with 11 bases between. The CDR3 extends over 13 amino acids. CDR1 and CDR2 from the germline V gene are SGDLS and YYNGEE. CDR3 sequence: CASSVGGLKTQYF. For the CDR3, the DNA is TGTGCCAGCAGCGTCGGAGGGCTTAAGACCCAGTACTTC.

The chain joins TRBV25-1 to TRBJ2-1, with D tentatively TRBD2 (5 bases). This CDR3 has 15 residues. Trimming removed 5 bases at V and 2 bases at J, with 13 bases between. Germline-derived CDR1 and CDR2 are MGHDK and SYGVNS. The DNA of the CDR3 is TGTGCCAGCAGTCGGTCCGACGGGACCTACAATGAGCAGTTCTTC. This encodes CASSRSDGTYNEQFF.

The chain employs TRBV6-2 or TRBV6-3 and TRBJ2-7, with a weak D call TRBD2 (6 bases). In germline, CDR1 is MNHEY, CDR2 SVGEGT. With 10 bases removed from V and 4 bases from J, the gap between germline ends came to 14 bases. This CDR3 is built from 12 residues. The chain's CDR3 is CAISGWKYEQYF. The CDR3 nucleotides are TGTGCCATAAGCGGGTGGAAATACGAGCAGTACTTC.

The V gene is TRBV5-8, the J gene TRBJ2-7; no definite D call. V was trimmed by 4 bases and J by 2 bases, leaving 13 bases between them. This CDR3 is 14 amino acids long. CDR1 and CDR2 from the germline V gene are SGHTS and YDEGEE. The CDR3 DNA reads TGTGCCAGCAGCATTGGACCGCTGGCCTACGAGCAGTACTTC. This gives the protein CASSIGPLAYEQYF.

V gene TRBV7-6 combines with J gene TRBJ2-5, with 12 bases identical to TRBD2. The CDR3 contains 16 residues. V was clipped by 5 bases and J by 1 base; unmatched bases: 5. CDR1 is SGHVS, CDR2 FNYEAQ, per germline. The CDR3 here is CASSLVGLAGQETQYF. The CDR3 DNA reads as TGTGCCAGCAGCCTAGTGGGACTAGCGGGCCAAGAGACCCAGTACTTC.

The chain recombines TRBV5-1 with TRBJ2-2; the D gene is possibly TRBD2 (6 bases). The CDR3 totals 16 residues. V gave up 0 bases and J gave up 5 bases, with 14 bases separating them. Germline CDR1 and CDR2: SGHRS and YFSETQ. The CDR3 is CASSLEGLRATGELFF. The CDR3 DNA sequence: TGCGCCAGCAGCTTGGAGGGACTTCGAGCAACCGGGGAGCTGTTTTTT.

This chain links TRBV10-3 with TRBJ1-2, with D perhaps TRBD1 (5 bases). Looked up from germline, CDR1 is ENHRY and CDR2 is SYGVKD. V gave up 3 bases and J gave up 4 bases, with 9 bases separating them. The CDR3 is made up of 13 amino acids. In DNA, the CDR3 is TGTGCCATCAGTGAAAGGCAGGGCTATGGCTACACCTTC. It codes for CAISERQGYGYTF.

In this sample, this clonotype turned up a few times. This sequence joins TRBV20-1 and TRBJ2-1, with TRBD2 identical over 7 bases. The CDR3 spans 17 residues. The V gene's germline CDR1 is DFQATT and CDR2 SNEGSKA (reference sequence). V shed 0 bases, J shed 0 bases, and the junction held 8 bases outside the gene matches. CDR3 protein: CSARERRSSGSYNEQFF. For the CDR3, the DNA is TGCAGTGCTAGAGAGAGGCGCTCTAGCGGCTCCTACAATGAGCAGTTCTTC.

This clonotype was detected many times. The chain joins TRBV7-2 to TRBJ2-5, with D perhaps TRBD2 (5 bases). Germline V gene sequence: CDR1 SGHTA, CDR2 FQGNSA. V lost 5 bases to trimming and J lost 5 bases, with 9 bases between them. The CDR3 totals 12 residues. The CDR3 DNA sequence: TGTGCCAGCAGCGGACTTGTGGAGACCCAGTACTTC. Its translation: CASSGLVETQYF.

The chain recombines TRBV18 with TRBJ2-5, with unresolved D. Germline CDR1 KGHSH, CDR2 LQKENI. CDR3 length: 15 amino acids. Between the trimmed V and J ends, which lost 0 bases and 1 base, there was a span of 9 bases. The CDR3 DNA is TGTGCCAGCTCACCACCGTCGGGTGGCCAAGAGACCCAGTACTTC. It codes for CASSPPSGGQETQYF.

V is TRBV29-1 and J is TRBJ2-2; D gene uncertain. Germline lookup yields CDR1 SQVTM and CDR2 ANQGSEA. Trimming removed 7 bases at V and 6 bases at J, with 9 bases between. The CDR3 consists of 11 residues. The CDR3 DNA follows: TGCAGCGGAAAGGGATCCGGGGAGCTGTTTTTT. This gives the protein CSGKGSGELFF.

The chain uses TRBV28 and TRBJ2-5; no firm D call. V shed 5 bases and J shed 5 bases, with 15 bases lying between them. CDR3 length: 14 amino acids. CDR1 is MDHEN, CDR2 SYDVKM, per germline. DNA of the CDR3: TGTGCCAGCAGTACTTTGAAGGGCAGCGAGACCCAGTACTTC. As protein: CASSTLKGSETQYF.

The chain's CDR3 is CASSLVLAGVGNNEQFF. In DNA, the CDR3 is TGCGCCAGCAGCTTGGTTTTAGCGGGAGTCGGAAACAATGAGCAGTTCTTC. The chain uses TRBV5-1 and TRBJ2-1, with TRBD2 matching over 9 bases. Germline lookup yields CDR1 SGHRS and CDR2 YFSETQ. V was clipped by 0 bases and J by 5 bases; unmatched bases: 9. The CDR3 runs to 17 residues.

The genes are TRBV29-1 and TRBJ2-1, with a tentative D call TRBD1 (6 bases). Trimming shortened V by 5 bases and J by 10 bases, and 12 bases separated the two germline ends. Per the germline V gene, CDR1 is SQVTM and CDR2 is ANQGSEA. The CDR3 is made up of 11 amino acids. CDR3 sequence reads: CSVLWTVEQFF. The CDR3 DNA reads TGCAGCGTTCTATGGACAGTAGAGCAGTTCTTC.

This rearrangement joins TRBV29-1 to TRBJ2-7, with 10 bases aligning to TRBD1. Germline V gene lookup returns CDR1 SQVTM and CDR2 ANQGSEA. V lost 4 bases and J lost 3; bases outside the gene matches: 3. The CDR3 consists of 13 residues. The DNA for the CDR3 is TGCAGCGTTGGGACAGGGGGGTACTACGAGCAGTACTTC. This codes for CSVGTGGYYEQYF.

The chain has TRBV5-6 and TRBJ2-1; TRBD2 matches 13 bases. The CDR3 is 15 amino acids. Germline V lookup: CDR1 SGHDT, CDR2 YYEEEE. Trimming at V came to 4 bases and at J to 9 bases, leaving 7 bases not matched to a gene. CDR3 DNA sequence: TGTGCCAGCAGCCGCGCGGGACTAGCGGGAAGTGAGCAGTTCTTC. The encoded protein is CASSRAGLAGSEQFF. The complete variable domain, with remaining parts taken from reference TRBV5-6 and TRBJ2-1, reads DAGVTQSPTHLIKTRGQQVTLRCSPKSGHDTVSWYQQALGQGPQFIFQYYEEEERQRGNFPDRFSGHQFPNYSSELNVNALLLGDSALYLCASSRAGLAGSEQFFGPGTRLTVL.